The next 27 T cell receptor beta chains were all read from a single sample in a study of T cells expressing NK-cell markers. No DNA is given; TCRdb re-called the 5' RACE reads and lists each CDR3 protein once. The table lists about 460,000 distinct CDR3 sequences. The sequenced sample was blood T cells: a sorted CD56 or NKG2C T cell subset, CD4+ or CD8+ T cells, or bulk PBMC T cells (not recorded which). These receptors came from a woman in her fifties or sixties in good health.

The J gene is TRBJ2-7, the V gene TRBV20-1; checking the TCRdb D call of TRBD1 is not possible without DNA. The CDR3 consists of 13 residues. CDR1 is DFQATT, CDR2 SNEGSKA, per germline (reference sequence). CDR3 sequence: CSARVQTGYEQYF.

The chain has TRBV20-1 and TRBJ2-5; TCRdb gives TRBD1 as the D gene, but with no DNA this cannot be confirmed. In germline, CDR1 is DFQATT, CDR2 SNEGSKA (reference sequence). CDR3 length: 14 amino acids. Here the CDR3 reads CSANRDRGPETQYF.

The J gene is TRBJ2-2, the V gene TRBV6-1; TCRdb names TRBD1, which stays unverified in the absence of DNA. The CDR3 totals 17 residues. Germline values: CDR1 MNHNS, CDR2 SASEGT. This chain's CDR3 is CASSGNRGLSNTGELFF.

V is TRBV20-1 and J is TRBJ2-1; the D call of TRBD2 rests on TCRdb alone, since no DNA is present to check it. The CDR3 runs to 15 residues. CDR1 is DFQATT, CDR2 SNEGSKA, per germline (reference sequence). This chain's CDR3 is CSASERSGRAGEQFF.

This chain uses TRBV11-3 with TRBJ2-1; TCRdb proposes TRBD2, but this gene call is untestable without DNA. Germline V gene data show CDR1 as SGHNT and CDR2 as YENEEA. This CDR3 is 14 amino acids long. The CDR3 reads CASSPLSGNNEQFF.

The chain couples TRBV10-3 to TRBJ1-2. This CDR3 has 14 amino acids. Germline V lookup: CDR1 ENHRY, CDR2 SYGVKD. The CDR3 protein is CAISSQATNYGYTF.

The J gene is TRBJ2-1, the V gene TRBV11-2; the D gene TCRdb calls, TRBD2, cannot be checked with no DNA. The length of the CDR3 is 16 residues. The germline V gene has CDR1 SGHAT and CDR2 FQNNGV. CDR3 loop: CASSLPFGLAGWEQFF.

This chain links TRBV11-3 with TRBJ2-1. This CDR3 has 15 residues. CDR1 SGHNT and CDR2 YENEEA come from the germline V gene. CDR3 amino acids: CASRLAGGPNNEQFF.

The genes are TRBV12-3 or TRBV12-4 and TRBJ2-1; TCRdb proposes TRBD2, but this gene call is untestable without DNA. The CDR3 has 16 amino acids. The CDR3 region is CASSLGLAGGPGEQFF.

The gene calls are TRBV9 and TRBJ2-2; TCRdb returns TRBD1, unconfirmable since there is no DNA. CDR3 length: 17 residues. Germline CDR1 and CDR2: SGDLS and YYNGEE. This chain's CDR3 is CASSVDQGAFLGGELFF. The whole variable domain, remainder taken from reference TRBV9 and TRBJ2-2, is DSGVTQTPKHLITATGQRVTLRCSPRSGDLSVYWYQQSLDQGLQFLIQYYNGEERAKGNILERFSAQQFPDLHSELNLSSLELGDSALYFCASSVDQGAFLGGELFFGEGSRLTVL.

This sequence joins TRBV5-1 and TRBJ1-2; absent DNA, TCRdb's TRBD1 call cannot be checked. The CDR3 has 17 residues. Germline V lookup: CDR1 SGHRS, CDR2 YFSETQ. The CDR3 loop reads CASSLVQRGATPGRRTF.

V usage is TRBV12-5 and J usage is TRBJ1-5; without DNA, the TCRdb call of TRBD1 cannot be checked. The V gene's germline CDR1 is LGHNT and CDR2 FRNRAP. This CDR3 has 16 amino acids. CDR3: CASVPGQGLSNQPQHF.

The chain couples TRBV12-3 or TRBV12-4 to TRBJ2-5; the D call of TRBD2 rests on TCRdb alone, since no DNA is present to check it. This CDR3 is 15 amino acids long. The CDR3 region is CASSFSTSGPGTQYF.

This sequence joins TRBV20-1 and TRBJ2-3; TCRdb names TRBD1, which stays unverified in the absence of DNA. CDR1 DFQATT and CDR2 SNEGSKA come from the germline V gene (reference sequence). The CDR3 covers 14 residues. The CDR3 spells CSASRGWDGDTQYF.

The chain joins TRBV6-6 to TRBJ2-2; TCRdb selects TRBD1, and the lack of DNA leaves this call unchecked. The germline CDR1 and CDR2 sequences are MNHNY and SVGAGI (reference sequence). The CDR3 has 16 residues. CDR3 protein: CASSRLKTGDTGELFF.

The chain joins TRBV6-6 to TRBJ1-5. The CDR3 loop spans 15 amino acids. Germline V lookup: CDR1 MNHNY, CDR2 SVGAGI (reference sequence). The CDR3 reads CASSYSNGYGQPQHF.

This sequence joins TRBV5-1 and TRBJ2-3; the TCRdb D gene call, TRBD1, has no DNA to confirm it. The CDR3 totals 15 residues. CDR1 and CDR2 (germline): SGHRS, YFSETQ. The CDR3 loop is CASSLQGANTDTQYF.

The chain joins TRBV4-2 to TRBJ2-3. This CDR3 region has 14 residues. Germline assignment: CDR1 LGHNA and CDR2 YNFKEQ. CDR3 amino acids: CASSQGVASDTQYF.

The CDR3 loop reads CASTRGQRETQYF. V usage is TRBV12-3 or TRBV12-4 and J usage is TRBJ2-5; TCRdb gives TRBD1 as the D gene, but with no DNA this cannot be confirmed. The CDR3 totals 13 residues.

This chain connects TRBV27 to TRBJ2-1; as DNA is missing, the TRBD2 call by TCRdb cannot be tested. CDR1 MNHEY and CDR2 SMNVEV come from the germline V gene (reference sequence). This CDR3 has 17 amino acids. The CDR3 spells CASSPFVGREFGNEQFF.

This chain links TRBV30 with TRBJ2-7; without DNA, the TCRdb call of TRBD1 cannot be checked. The V gene's germline CDR1 is GTSNPN and CDR2 SVGIG (reference sequence). The CDR3 is 11 residues long. The CDR3 reads CAWSIDRGRYF.

The chain employs TRBV4-1 and TRBJ2-1; the TCRdb call, TRBD1, lacks DNA for checking. The CDR3 runs to 18 residues. Looked up from germline, CDR1 is MGHRA and CDR2 is YSYEKL. The CDR3: CASSQDFGVPSSYNEQFF.

V gene TRBV9 combines with J gene TRBJ2-7; TCRdb lists TRBD1, though no DNA is available to test this call. Germline V gene sequence: CDR1 SGDLS, CDR2 YYNGEE. The CDR3 sequence is 15 residues long. CDR3 sequence reads: CASSLDGQGDVEQYF.

This rearrangement joins TRBV15 to TRBJ2-2. The CDR3 has 12 residues. In germline, CDR1 is LNHNV, CDR2 YYDKDF (reference sequence). CDR3 sequence: CATSSEGGELFF.

The chain couples TRBV6-4 to TRBJ2-1; TCRdb gives TRBD2 as the D gene, but with no DNA this cannot be confirmed. CDR1 is MRHNA and CDR2 is SNTAGT in the germline V gene. This CDR3 contains 16 residues. The CDR3 here is CASSEVRGLAGVKQFF.

V and J are TRBV18 and TRBJ1-1. Germline V lookup: CDR1 KGHSH, CDR2 LQKENI. The CDR3 is 16 amino acids. The CDR3 region is CASSPNRQRVNTEAFF.

The chain has TRBV27 and TRBJ1-1. Per the germline V gene, CDR1 is MNHEY and CDR2 is SMNVEV (reference sequence). There are 13 residues in the CDR3. The CDR3 reads CASSLRRLGEAFF.